These 23 T cell receptor beta chains originate from one sample sequenced in a study of shared clonotypes between healthy human individuals. Measured with immunoSEQ multiplex PCR; TCRdb has only the in-frame clones, and not every one. The sample records over 2 million clones, just under 95% being singletons. The sample was naive CD4+ T cells from PBMCs. Indicated subset: CD45RA+ positively selected. The receptors derive from a man in his late teens or twenties in good health. Some clones in this sample may be carry-over from other donors' samples.

The J gene is TRBJ2-3, the V gene TRBV5-1; no reliable D call. This CDR3 is 14 amino acids long. Germline V gene lookup returns CDR1 SGHRS and CDR2 YFSETQ. Trimming shortened V by 2 bases and J by 1 base, and 8 bases separated the two germline ends. DNA of the CDR3: TGCGCCAGCAGCTTTCGGTCGGGCACAGATACGCAGTATTTT. Translation gives CASSFRSGTDTQYF.

The V and J genes are TRBV6-1 and TRBJ1-2; 7 positions agree with TRBD1. The CDR3 is 14 residues long. Germline trimming cut 7 bases from V and 8 bases from J; bases unmatched to any gene: 13. Germline loops: CDR1 MNHNS, CDR2 SASEGT. The CDR3 loop reads CASTKDRVWSGYTF. Here the CDR3 DNA reads TGTGCCAGCACCAAAGACAGGGTCTGGTCCGGCTACACCTTC.

About this clone: The same CDR3 is also encoded by other DNA sequences in this sample. This sequence joins TRBV9 and TRBJ2-2; no reliable D call. The germline gives CDR1 SGDLS, CDR2 YYNGEE. V lost 0 bases to trimming and J lost 7 bases, with 4 bases between them. CDR3 length: 12 amino acids. Written as DNA, the CDR3 is TGTGCCAGCAGCGTAGGTCTCGGGGAGCTGTTTTTT. Its translation is CASSVGLGELFF.

DNA of the CDR3: TGCGCCAGCAGTCAATCCGCTGGAAGGGTTGTCGATGTCTTCTACGAGCAGTACTTC. It specifies CASSQSAGRVVDVFYEQYF. The chain carries TRBV23-1 and TRBJ2-7; no clear D gene. Being an ORF, TRBV23-1 has a function that is uncertain. This CDR3 has 19 amino acids. The V gene lost 0 bases and the J gene lost 3 bases, with 24 bases spanning the gap.

The gene calls are TRBV9 and TRBJ2-7, with 8 bases aligning to TRBD1. V lost 3 bases to trimming and J lost 2 bases; unmatched junction nucleotides: 4. The CDR3 consists of 14 residues. Germline assignment: CDR1 SGDLS and CDR2 YYNGEE. The chain's CDR3 is CASSGQGITYEQYF. In DNA form, the CDR3 reads TGTGCCAGCAGCGGACAGGGGATAACCTACGAGCAGTACTTC.

Comments on this clone: Other DNA sequences in the same sample also yield this CDR3. The chain combines TRBV5-4 with TRBJ2-5; 8 positions agree with TRBD1. Germline lookup yields CDR1 SGHNT and CDR2 YYREEE (reference sequence). CDR3 length equals 13 residues. Losses at the gene ends were 2 bases for V and 4 bases for J; bases not matched to a gene: 1. The CDR3, as DNA: TGTGCCAGCAGCTTAGACAGGGGAGAGACCCAGTACTTC. Residues: CASSLDRGETQYF.

As for this clone: This CDR3 is also generated by other DNA sequences in the sample. The rearrangement links TRBV5-1 to TRBJ2-5; D not resolved. CDR3 length: 13 residues. V was pared by 3 bases and J by 1 base, with 7 bases between. Germline V lookup: CDR1 SGHRS, CDR2 YFSETQ. CDR3 protein: CASSSNPQETQYF. CDR3 coding DNA: TGCGCCAGCAGCTCAAACCCCCAAGAGACCCAGTACTTC.

The chain has TRBV5-1 and TRBJ2-7; D unclear. Trimming removed 2 bases from V and 2 bases from J, with 17 bases in between. The CDR3 is 16 residues long. The germline gives CDR1 SGHRS, CDR2 YFSETQ. CDR3 bases: TGCGCCAGCAGCTTATCCGTGAGTGATAACACCTACGAGCAGTACTTC. This sequence encodes CASSLSVSDNTYEQYF.

The rearrangement uses TRBV19 and TRBJ2-1, with 13 bases lining up with TRBD2. This CDR3 region has 17 residues. The J segment lost 0 bases and the V segment lost 5 bases, leaving 4 bases of the junction unmatched. The germline CDR1 and CDR2 sequences are LNHDA and SQIVND (reference sequence). DNA of the CDR3: TGTGCCAGTAGTGCGACTAGCGGGAGGCTCTCCTACAATGAGCAGTTCTTC. Its translation is CASSATSGRLSYNEQFF.

This chain links TRBV1 with TRBJ2-5; no check of the table's D call, TRBD2, against the DNA was made. TRBV1 is a pseudogene segment. The CDR3 loop spans 18 amino acids. The chain's CDR3 is CTSSPEGASGRDQETQYF. Written as DNA, the CDR3 is TGCACCAGCAGCCCCGAAGGGGCTAGCGGGAGGGATCAAGAGACCCAGTACTTC.

This chain uses TRBV5-1 with TRBJ2-3, with TRBD1 matching over 10 bases. Unmatched junction bases numbered 7, after V lost 4 bases and J lost 2 bases. The germline gives CDR1 SGHRS, CDR2 YFSETQ. CDR3 length: 16 amino acids. CDR3 in DNA: TGCGCCAGCAGCCCCTCGGGACAGGGGTCCACAGATACGCAGTATTTT. Translated, it gives CASSPSGQGSTDTQYF.

The chain joins TRBV6-4 to TRBJ1-4; 9 bases align to TRBD1. This CDR3 comprises 23 residues. Germline V CDR1 and CDR2: MRHNA, SNTAGT. Germline trimming cut 2 bases from V and 3 bases from J; bases unmatched to any gene: 25. The CDR3 coding sequence is TGTGCCAGCAGTGACAAAAATGCGGTGGGGACAGGGCATTTGAGTGAGGCTAATGAAAAACTGTTTTTT. Amino acid sequence: CASSDKNAVGTGHLSEANEKLFF.

The table lists this clone with a count of one. The chain carries TRBV7-3 and TRBJ2-1, with 7 nucleotides matching TRBD2. Germline-derived CDR1 and CDR2 are SGHTA and FQGTGA. The CDR3 has 16 amino acids. Trimming removed 5 bases from V and 7 bases from J; junction bases left unmatched: 14. CDR3 amino acids: CASSKRQGGGDNEQFF. For the CDR3, the DNA is TGTGCCAGCAGCAAACGCCAGGGCGGGGGAGATAATGAGCAGTTCTTC.

The J gene is TRBJ2-6, the V gene TRBV5-1; the D is unclear. The germline CDR1 and CDR2 sequences are SGHRS and YFSETQ. The CDR3 is 15 residues long. Trimming left V 4 bases short and J 1 base short, with 9 bases between. The chain's CDR3 is CASSPTLSGANVLTF. CDR3 coding DNA: TGCGCCAGCAGCCCCACCTTGTCTGGGGCCAACGTCCTGACTTTC.

The genes are TRBV7-9 and TRBJ2-4; TRBD2 agrees at 13 bases. The V segment lost 4 bases and the J segment 3 bases; nucleotides outside the gene matches: 12. The germline gives CDR1 SEHNR, CDR2 FQNEAQ (reference sequence). CDR3 size: 19 residues. The CDR3 DNA reads as TGTGCCAGCAGCTCCAGACTAGCGGGAGGCCCCATTGGCAAAAACATTCAGTACTTC. The encoded protein is CASSSRLAGGPIGKNIQYF.

The V gene is TRBV6-5, the J gene TRBJ1-1, with D uncertain. CDR1 and CDR2 (germline): MNHEY, SVGAGI. This CDR3 contains 12 residues. V was cut by 6 bases and J by 5 bases, with 10 bases left in between. CDR3 sequence: CASRGMETEAFF. CDR3 in DNA: TGTGCCAGCAGGGGGATGGAAACTGAAGCTTTCTTT.

The chain employs TRBV27 and TRBJ1-2; TRBD1 matches 9 bases. The V gene's germline CDR1 is MNHEY and CDR2 SMNVEV (reference sequence). The CDR3 runs 15 residues. The trim removed 2 bases at V and 7 bases at J, leaving 8 bases unmatched. This CDR3 reads CASSLDRGFSGGYTF. As DNA, the CDR3 is TGTGCCAGCAGTTTAGACAGGGGGTTCTCTGGTGGCTACACCTTC.

The chain combines TRBV28 with TRBJ2-7; TRBD1 is a possible D gene (7 bases). Germline V lookup: CDR1 MDHEN, CDR2 SYDVKM. Trimming stripped 4 bases from V and 6 bases from J, with 19 bases between. This CDR3 comprises 15 residues. DNA of the CDR3: TGTGCCAGCAGTTCCCATCGGGTGCAGGGGGGCGAGCAGTACTTC. Amino acids: CASSSHRVQGGEQYF.

The gene calls are TRBV6-1 and TRBJ1-4; D gene uncertain. Germline V gene data show CDR1 as MNHNS and CDR2 as SASEGT. The length of the CDR3 is 14 residues. V lost 5 bases to trimming and J lost 6 bases, with 13 bases between them. CDR3 nucleotide sequence: TGTGCCAGCAGTCGTAGAGATTCGGATGAAAAACTGTTTTTT. This codes for CASSRRDSDEKLFF.

CDR3 sequence reads: CASSVIQRAGRGLSYEQYF. The CDR3 bases are TGTGCCAGCAGCGTTATTCAGCGGGCGGGCCGGGGGCTGTCCTACGAGCAGTACTTC. The chain combines TRBV7-8 with TRBJ2-7, with D possibly called TRBD1 or TRBD2 (6 bases each). Per the germline V gene, CDR1 is SGHVS and CDR2 is FQNEAQ. The V and J ends lost 5 bases and 1 base respectively, with 27 bases between them. This CDR3 has 19 residues.

This chain joins TRBV7-2 and TRBJ1-1; perhaps TRBD1 as D (5 bases). Per the germline V gene, CDR1 is SGHTA and CDR2 is FQGNSA. This CDR3 has 15 amino acids. The V and J ends lost 5 bases and 1 base respectively, with 14 bases between them. This CDR3 is CASSVPGNRNTEAFF. Written as DNA, the CDR3 is TGTGCCAGCAGCGTACCAGGGAATAGGAACACTGAAGCTTTCTTT.

The genes are TRBV6-9 and TRBJ1-3, with 7 bases identical to TRBD1. Unmatched junction bases numbered 17, after V lost 6 bases and J lost 0 bases. This CDR3 is 19 amino acids long. Germline CDR1 and CDR2: MNHGY and SVAAGI. CDR3 amino acids: CASSRTDPGTDYSGNTIYF. The CDR3 DNA reads TGTGCCAGCAGCCGCACAGACCCCGGGACAGATTACTCTGGAAACACCATATATTTT.

The V gene is TRBV5-6, the J gene TRBJ2-1, with 7 bases matching TRBD2. V dropped 4 bases and J dropped 10; count of bases not matched to a gene: 14. The CDR3 consists of 15 residues. CDR1 is SGHDT, CDR2 YYEEEE, per germline. For the CDR3, the DNA is TGTGCCAGCAGCAACCTAGCGCCCCCCGGGAGGGAGCAGTTCTTC. Its protein is CASSNLAPPGREQFF.